A single T cell receptor beta chain is shown here with its context. The antigen remains unidentified. This entry belongs to a study of cytomegalovirus exposure and HLA in healthy donors. This PCR relied on a set of 60 Vbeta primers and 13 Jbeta primers. Some clones are missing from TCRdb's copy, which holds only in-frame ones; the method was immunoSEQ multiplex PCR. The sample contains approximately 280,000 clones, 86% of which appear only once. Overall study results and limits: Reports state that TCR beta sequences accurately predicted most subjects' HLA-A and HLA-B alleles.

Material for sequencing was PBMCs. This receptor was obtained from a man in his forties in good health and CMV-seropositive.

The CDR3 loop reads CASSREGKADTQYF. The CDR3 coding sequence is TGTGCCAGCAGCCGGGAAGGGAAGGCCGATACGCAGTATTTT. The chain uses TRBV7-3 and TRBJ2-3, with D possibly being TRBD2 (5 bases). CDR1 is SGHTA and CDR2 is FQGTGA in the germline V gene. The ends were cut back, 5 bases at V and 6 bases at J, with 15 bases in the middle. This CDR3 has 14 residues.